The 14 T cell receptor beta chains below all came from one sample that was sequenced in a study of shared T cell receptors in the human thymus. Generated by immunoSEQ multiplex PCR, the TCRdb table keeps only in-frame clones and is missing some. The top ten hold less than 0.015% of the sample, which has hundreds of thousands of clones, approximately 80% seen once. The data were also submitted as part of a second study, on human thymus T cells.

Specimen: thymocytes. These TCRs come from a boy less than two years old with a congenital heart defect.

The V and J genes are TRBV5-1 and TRBJ2-2, with TRBD2 identical over 10 bases. The CDR3 consists of 17 residues. Germline V lookup: CDR1 SGHRS, CDR2 YFSETQ. V lost 0 bases and J lost 6; bases outside the gene matches: 8. The CDR3 region is CASSLAWTSGYAGELFF. In nucleotides, the CDR3 is TGCGCCAGCAGCTTGGCATGGACTAGCGGTTACGCCGGGGAGCTGTTTTTT.

The V gene is TRBV6-7, the J gene TRBJ2-7; 15 bases align to TRBD2. TRBV6-7 is given ORF status, its function remaining uncertain. This CDR3 region has 18 residues. V was clipped by 2 bases and J by 0 bases; unmatched bases: 5. The CDR3 is CASSYPGLAGGDSYEQYF. CDR3 nucleotides: TGTGCCAGCAGTTACCCGGGACTAGCGGGAGGAGACTCCTACGAGCAGTACTTC.

This chain links TRBV29-1 with TRBJ2-5, with 9 bases that match TRBD2. CDR1 is SQVTM and CDR2 is ANQGSEA in the germline V gene. Trimming removed 6 bases from V and 1 base from J; junction bases left unmatched: 3. The CDR3 totals 13 residues. The CDR3 loop is CSVLSGGQETQYF. The DNA for the CDR3 is TGCAGCGTCCTTAGCGGGGGCCAAGAGACCCAGTACTTC.

The V call is TRBV5-4, the J call TRBJ2-7; 8 bases are shared with TRBD1. Germline loops: CDR1 SGHNT, CDR2 YYREEE (reference sequence). There are 16 residues in the CDR3. J was trimmed by 3 bases and V by 4 bases; bases with no gene match: 12. The CDR3 nucleotides are TGTGCCAGCAGCGAAACGACAGGGGCTGGTCTCTACGAGCAGTACTTC. Translating it yields CASSETTGAGLYEQYF.

The chain is built from TRBV11-3 and TRBJ2-5, with a weak D call TRBD2 (6 bases). Germline-derived CDR1 and CDR2 are SGHNT and YENEEA. Trimming shortened V by 5 bases and J by 0 bases, and 13 bases separated the two germline ends. The CDR3 runs to 15 residues. This CDR3 is CASSGGRDYQETQYF. The CDR3, as DNA: TGTGCCAGCAGCGGCGGCCGGGACTACCAAGAGACCCAGTACTTC.

Details on this clone: Other DNA sequences in this specimen translate into the identical CDR3. The chain combines TRBV7-2 with TRBJ2-1; D is unclear. With 5 bases removed from V and 5 bases from J, the gap between germline ends came to 4 bases. Germline V gives CDR1 SGHTA, CDR2 FQGNSA. This CDR3 contains 11 residues. The DNA for the CDR3 is TGTGCCAGCAGCCCCGACAATGAGCAGTTCTTC. Encoded protein: CASSPDNEQFF.

V gene TRBV4-3 combines with J gene TRBJ2-5, with a weak D call TRBD1 (6 bases). Germline assignment: CDR1 LGHNA and CDR2 YSLEER. The V gene lost 1 base and the J gene lost 2 bases, with 20 bases spanning the gap. There are 18 residues in the CDR3. In nucleotides, the CDR3 is TGCGCCAGCAGCCAAGCTAAAGCAGCCCTAGGGGGACAAGAGACCCAGTACTTC. Translation gives CASSQAKAALGGQETQYF.

V and J are TRBV6-5 and TRBJ2-5; the match to TRBD1 covers 8 bases. The ends lost 10 bases at V and 4 bases at J; junction bases unmatched: 5. Germline V gene lookup returns CDR1 MNHEY and CDR2 SVGAGI. The CDR3 has 12 residues. This CDR3 is CATAGGGETQYF. The CDR3 DNA follows: TGTGCCACCGCAGGGGGCGGAGAGACCCAGTACTTC.

The chain carries TRBV5-6 and TRBJ2-7; D unclear. The CDR3 loop spans 11 amino acids. The V end lost 4 bases, the J end lost 4 bases, and 6 bases lay between the germline ends. Per the germline V gene, CDR1 is SGHDT and CDR2 is YYEEEE. The DNA for the CDR3 is TGTGCCAGCAGCAATTATTACGAGCAGTACTTC. Its protein product is CASSNYYEQYF.

A single count supports this clone. This chain links TRBV5-1 with TRBJ2-3, with D perhaps TRBD2 (5 bases). The CDR3 covers 11 residues. The germline V and J ends were trimmed by 2 bases and 10 bases, with 8 bases remaining between them. Per germline, CDR1 SGHRS and CDR2 YFSETQ. The CDR3 region has the DNA TGCGCCAGCAGCTTCCGGGAATCGCAGTATTTT. Its translation is CASSFRESQYF. Filled out from reference TRBV5-1 and TRBJ2-3, the complete variable domain reads KAGVTQTPRYLIKTRGQQVTLSCSPISGHRSVSWYQQTPGQGLQFLFEYFSETQRNKGNFPGRFSGRQFSNSRSEMNVSTLELGDSALYLCASSFRESQYFGPGTRLTVL.

The chain carries TRBV4-3 and TRBJ2-3; D unclear. The CDR3 spans 13 residues. Looked up from germline, CDR1 is LGHNA and CDR2 is YSLEER. Deletions cut 1 base from V and 6 bases from J, with 8 bases between. The chain's CDR3 is CASSQVDGDTQYF. The CDR3 DNA sequence: TGCGCCAGCAGCCAAGTCGACGGGGATACGCAGTATTTT.

In this sample, this clone turned up once. The J gene is TRBJ2-3, the V gene TRBV2, with 11 bases matching TRBD2. Looked up from germline, CDR1 is SNHLY and CDR2 is FYNNEI. CDR3 length equals 18 residues. The V gene end was trimmed by 7 bases and the J gene end by 0 bases; junction bases not matched to a gene: 12. CDR3 bases: TGTGCCAGCACCGGACTAGCGGGCCGCCTAGCTAGCACAGATACGCAGTATTTT. It codes for CASTGLAGRLASTDTQYF. Full variable domain (missing parts from reference TRBV2 and TRBJ2-3): EPEVTQTPSHQVTQMGQEVILRCVPISNHLYFYWYRQILGQKVEFLVSFYNNEISEKSEIFDDQFSVERPDGSNFTLKIRSTKLEDSAMYFCASTGLAGRLASTDTQYFGPGTRLTVL.

The chain combines TRBV11-2 with TRBJ2-5; 13 bases map to TRBD2. Germline CDR1 SGHAT, CDR2 FQNNGV. This CDR3 spans 19 amino acids. After removal of 7 bases from V and 2 bases from J, the junction contained 16 bases not matched to a gene. CDR3 region: CASTPPGTSGILRQETQYF. CDR3 in DNA: TGTGCCAGCACCCCCCCCGGGACTAGCGGGATTCTAAGACAAGAGACCCAGTACTTC. Looking up the rest from reference TRBV11-2 and TRBJ2-5 gives the full variable domain: EAGVAQSPRYKIIEKRQSVAFWCNPISGHATLYWYQQILGQGPKLLIQFQNNGVVDDSQLPKDRFSAERLKGVDSTLKIQPAKLEDSAVYLCASTPPGTSGILRQETQYFGPGTRLLVL.

The chain links TRBV11-2 to TRBJ2-7; D perhaps matches TRBD1 (6 bases). V was cut by 4 bases and J by 3 bases, with 13 bases left in between. CDR3 length: 14 residues. CDR1 and CDR2 (germline): SGHAT, FQNNGV. CDR3 nucleotide sequence: TGTGCCAGCAGCTGGAGACAGGAATACTACGAGCAGTACTTC. Translation: CASSWRQEYYEQYF.